Listed here are 26 T cell receptor beta chains from one sample, sequenced in a study of T cell repertoires in cytomegalovirus infection. TCRdb called the reads again in MiXCR, with one record for every CDR3 protein. This sample has fewer than 80,000 distinct CDR3 sequences, with roughly 3.6% found just once. Sequencing used PBMCs. All receptors derive from a human donor in good health (CMV status not recorded). Some clones in this sample may be carry-over from other donors' samples.

This clonotype was observed many times. The chain recombines TRBV27 with TRBJ1-1; 7 nucleotides match TRBD1. Losses at the gene ends were 8 bases for V and 0 bases for J; bases not matched to a gene: 12. Germline V gene sequence: CDR1 MNHEY, CDR2 SMNVEV (reference sequence). The CDR3 consists of 16 residues. This CDR3 is CASWTGRPFVNTEAFF. The CDR3, as DNA: TGTGCCAGCTGGACAGGCCGACCATTTGTGAACACTGAAGCTTTCTTT.

This clonotype occurred many times. The chain combines TRBV12-3 or TRBV12-4 with TRBJ2-1; no clear D. Trimming took off 3 bases at V and 8 bases at J, with 17 bases between the two ends. The CDR3 is 15 amino acids. The CDR3 loop reads CASSFGLVLGDEQFF. The CDR3 nucleotides are TGTGCCAGCAGTTTCGGTCTAGTTTTAGGTGATGAGCAGTTCTTC.

In this sample, this clonotype turned up many times. The V and J genes are TRBV20-1 and TRBJ1-1; D is ambiguous. Germline loops: CDR1 DFQATT, CDR2 SNEGSKA (reference sequence). The CDR3 consists of 15 residues. Trimming shortened V by 0 bases and J by 5 bases, and 16 bases separated the two germline ends. CDR3 bases: TGCAGTGCTAGAGATTACCAGGTACTTGGAACTGAAGCTTTCTTT. Residues: CSARDYQVLGTEAFF.

In this sample, this clonotype turned up many times. The J gene is TRBJ1-5, the V gene TRBV12-3 or TRBV12-4; maybe TRBD1 (5 bases). This CDR3 comprises 14 residues. Trimming stripped 0 bases from V and 6 bases from J, with 9 bases between. The CDR3 coding sequence is TGTGCCAGCAGTTTAGCGAGGGGACCTCAGCCCCAGCATTTT. It translates to CASSLARGPQPQHF.

This clonotype was detected only once. This CDR3 fails to terminate in the conserved phenylalanine or tryptophan, so it likely reflects a read error. The DNA is left out, because the CDR3 cannot be placed on it with certainty; the CDR3 is given as TCRdb lists it. The chain links TRBV7-2 to TRBJ2-3; the tabulated D call, TRBD1, remains unverified against the DNA. The CDR3 contains 16 residues when both ends are counted. From germline, CDR1 is SGHTA and CDR2 FQGNSA. CDR3: CASSPRGQGDTDTQSV.

This clonotype was recorded at least ten times. The V gene is TRBV11-2, the J gene TRBJ2-5; TRBD1 is a possible D gene (6 bases). Germline CDR1 is SGHAT and CDR2 is FQNNGV. This CDR3 has 14 amino acids. V lost 3 bases and J 5 bases, leaving 13 bases between the germline ends. The DNA for the CDR3 is TGTGCCAGCAGCTTTTGGGGGCCGCAGGAGACCCAGTACTTC. This translates into CASSFWGPQETQYF.

This clonotype has at least ten counts. The chain is built from TRBV2 and TRBJ2-1; D is perhaps TRBD2 (5 bases). The CDR3 loop spans 14 amino acids. From germline, CDR1 is SNHLY and CDR2 FYNNEI. Trimming pared 7 bases from V and 6 bases from J, leaving 16 bases between. Here the CDR3 reads CASTILARSNEQFF. The CDR3 DNA reads as TGTGCCAGCACTATCTTAGCGCGGTCCAATGAGCAGTTCTTC.

This clonotype was recorded many times. The chain couples TRBV20-1 to TRBJ1-6; possibly TRBD1 for D (5 bases). Between the trimmed V and J ends, which lost 3 bases and 8 bases, there was a span of 14 bases. Germline CDR1 DFQATT, CDR2 SNEGSKA (reference sequence). The length of the CDR3 is 14 residues. This CDR3 reads CSASAGTGDSPLHF. Written as DNA, the CDR3 is TGCAGTGCTAGCGCCGGGACTGGCGATTCACCCCTCCACTTT.

This clonotype was recorded many times. The V call is TRBV28, the J call TRBJ2-3, with 8 nucleotides matching TRBD1. With 5 bases clipped from V and 2 bases from J, the junction kept 6 bases outside the gene matches. Germline values: CDR1 MDHEN, CDR2 SYDVKM. The CDR3 length is 15 residues. Here the CDR3 reads CASSPQGANTDTQYF. The CDR3 bases are TGTGCCAGCAGTCCTCAGGGGGCCAACACAGATACGCAGTATTTT. Variable domain in full (rest from reference TRBV28 and TRBJ2-3): DVKVTQSSRYLVKRTGEKVFLECVQDMDHENMFWYRQDPGLGLRLIYFSYDVKMKEKGDIPEGYSVSREKKERFSLILESASTNQTSMYLCASSPQGANTDTQYFGPGTRLTVL.

This clonotype came up many times. This sequence joins TRBV4-3 and TRBJ1-6; the D gene is possibly TRBD1 (6 bases). This CDR3 has 16 amino acids. Trimming took off 4 bases at V and 5 bases at J, with 15 bases between the two ends. Germline CDR1 LGHNA, CDR2 YSLEER. CDR3 in DNA: TGCGCCAGCAGCCCGGACAGTCCAACACATAATTCACCCCTCCACTTT. Translating it yields CASSPDSPTHNSPLHF.

This clonotype was seen at least ten times. The J gene is TRBJ1-1, the V gene TRBV27, with a possible D match to TRBD1 (5 bases). Between the trimmed V and J ends, which lost 6 bases and 1 base, there was a span of 12 bases. The CDR3 totals 14 residues. Germline V gene sequence: CDR1 MNHEY, CDR2 SMNVEV (reference sequence). This chain's CDR3 is CASSWGRSNTEAFF. The CDR3 DNA is TGTGCCAGCAGCTGGGGACGGTCGAACACTGAAGCTTTCTTT.

This clonotype was seen many times. The CDR3 sequence: CASSKGGISYEQYF. The CDR3 nucleotides are TGTGCCAGCAGCAAAGGGGGGATTTCGTACGAGCAGTACTTC. The chain links TRBV12-3 or TRBV12-4 to TRBJ2-7; D may match TRBD1 or TRBD2 (6 bases each). This CDR3 is built from 14 residues. V was pared by 6 bases and J by 4 bases, with 16 bases between.

Many counts were recorded for this clonotype. This chain uses TRBV7-6 with TRBJ2-1; 9 nucleotides align to TRBD2. The V gene end was trimmed by 5 bases and the J gene end by 3 bases; junction bases not matched to a gene: 5. CDR3 length: 15 amino acids. Germline CDR1 reads SGHVS; CDR2 reads FNYEAQ. CDR3 sequence reads: CASSLRLADYNEQFF. The CDR3 DNA sequence: TGTGCCAGCAGCCTCCGACTAGCGGACTACAATGAGCAGTTCTTC.

This clonotype appeared many times. Sequence at one end of the junction differs from germline and may be a read error. The chain carries TRBV6-2 or TRBV6-3 and TRBJ2-1, with 9 bases lining up with TRBD1. CDR1 and CDR2 (germline): MNHEY, SVGEGT. This CDR3 is 16 amino acids long. The CDR3 sequence is CASSDSDRGLYNEQFF. The CDR3 DNA follows: TGTGCCAGCAGTGACTCGGACAGGGGACTCTACAATGAGCAGTTCTTC.

There are many counts of this clonotype. The genes are TRBV7-2 and TRBJ1-6; no reliable D call. V was cut by 2 bases and J by 10 bases, with 12 bases left in between. The CDR3 loop spans 14 amino acids. Germline V gene lookup returns CDR1 SGHTA and CDR2 FQGNSA. The CDR3 DNA follows: TGTGCCAGCAGCTTATTGGTTGTTGGATCACCCCTCCACTTT. Its translation: CASSLLVVGSPLHF.

This clonotype was picked up many times. V usage is TRBV12-3 or TRBV12-4 and J usage is TRBJ2-7; TRBD1 might be the D (6 bases). This CDR3 has 13 amino acids. Between the trimmed V and J ends, which lost 5 bases and 1 base, there was a span of 9 bases. The CDR3 DNA sequence: TGTGCCAGCAGTAGACAGGAGTCCTACGAGCAGTACTTC. As protein: CASSRQESYEQYF.

This clonotype was detected many times. The chain links TRBV7-8 to TRBJ1-1, with D perhaps TRBD1 (5 bases). V shed 6 bases and J shed 4 bases, with 12 bases lying between them. Germline-derived CDR1 and CDR2 are SGHVS and FQNEAQ. CDR3 size: 13 residues. CDR3 protein: CASSRAGFTEAFF. The DNA of the CDR3 is TGTGCCAGCAGTCGCGCAGGGTTCACTGAAGCTTTCTTT.

This clonotype was counted many times. The rearrangement joins TRBV19 to TRBJ2-3, with TRBD1 as a possible D gene (5 bases). The CDR3 covers 13 residues. CDR1 and CDR2 from the germline V gene are LNHDA and SQIVND (reference sequence). Deletions cut 8 bases from V and 2 bases from J, with 11 bases between. CDR3 region: CASGAGITDTQYF. The CDR3 DNA sequence: TGTGCCAGTGGGGCTGGAATCACAGATACGCAGTATTTT.

The sample holds many counts of this clonotype. This chain joins TRBV4-3 and TRBJ1-5, with D maybe TRBD1 (6 bases). The CDR3 is 17 residues long. V dropped 0 bases and J dropped 1 base, with 13 bases sitting between them. The germline V gene encodes CDR1 LGHNA and CDR2 YSLEER. The CDR3 protein is CASSQDGGAGSNQPQHF. The CDR3 DNA sequence: TGCGCCAGCAGCCAAGATGGGGGGGCAGGAAGCAATCAGCCCCAGCATTTT.

This clonotype was counted many times. The rearrangement uses TRBV6-2 or TRBV6-3 and TRBJ2-3; 10 bases line up with TRBD1. V lost 0 bases to trimming and J lost 3 bases; unmatched junction nucleotides: 6. This CDR3 region has 17 residues. Germline V gives CDR1 MNHEY, CDR2 SVGEGT. CDR3 in amino acids: CASSYSVGDRGTDTQYF. In nucleotides, the CDR3 is TGTGCCAGCAGTTACTCAGTCGGGGACAGGGGTACAGATACGCAGTATTTT.

This clonotype was observed many times. CDR3 coding DNA: TGTGCCAGCAGCTTCCGGGACAGGAGACTAGCACAGACTAGCACAGATACGCAGTATTTT. It yields the protein CASSFRDRRLAQTSTDTQYF. The chain combines TRBV7-8 with TRBJ2-3; D might be TRBD1 (8 bases). V dropped 3 bases and J dropped 0 bases, with 25 bases sitting between them. The germline V gene has CDR1 SGHVS and CDR2 FQNEAQ. CDR3 length equals 20 residues.

This clonotype was detected ten times or more. This sequence joins TRBV7-2 and TRBJ1-5; D gene unclear. V was shortened by 5 bases and J by 11 bases, with 16 bases between the two germline ends. The CDR3 loop spans 13 amino acids. From germline, CDR1 is SGHTA and CDR2 FQGNSA. The CDR3 sequence is CASSQQPYMSQHF. The CDR3 DNA reads as TGTGCCAGCAGCCAACAGCCGTATATGTCCCAGCATTTT. The variable domain in full, with the rest retrieved from reference TRBV7-2 and TRBJ1-5, is GAGVSQSPSNKVTEKGKDVELRCDPISGHTALYWYRQSLGQGLEFLIYFQGNSAPDKSGLPSDRFSAERTGGSVSTLTIQRTQQEDSAVYLCASSQQPYMSQHFGDGTRLSIL.

This clonotype was detected ten times or more. The rearrangement links TRBV7-3 to TRBJ2-6; D gene ambiguous. The CDR3 runs to 17 residues. V was trimmed by 3 bases and J by 0 bases, leaving 12 bases between them. The germline gives CDR1 SGHTA, CDR2 FQGTGA. The CDR3 reads CASSFGQVPSGANVLTF. In DNA form, the CDR3 reads TGTGCCAGCAGCTTTGGGCAGGTTCCCTCTGGGGCCAACGTCCTGACTTTC.

In regard to this clonotype: The CDR3 does not close with the conserved phenylalanine or tryptophan, likely indicating a read error. The gene calls are TRBV27 and TRBJ2-7; 7 bases align to TRBD1. Germline V lookup: CDR1 MNHEY, CDR2 SMNVEV (reference sequence). The CDR3 extends over 13 amino acids. Trimming removed 6 bases from V and 5 bases from J; junction bases left unmatched: 7. The CDR3 nucleotides are TGTGCCAGCAGGAAGGGGGCGTTGGACGAGCAGTACTGC. Its protein product is CASRKGALDEQYC.

This clonotype was observed at least ten times. This chain uses TRBV19 with TRBJ1-2, with 9 bases fitting TRBD1. CDR1 LNHDA and CDR2 SQIVND come from the germline V gene (reference sequence). The CDR3 totals 14 residues. V was pared by 11 bases and J by 8 bases, with 15 bases of the junction left unmatched. The CDR3 DNA is TGTGCCGTCCAGACCTCCGGGACAGGGAGCGGCTACACCTTC. This sequence encodes CAVQTSGTGSGYTF.

This clonotype is medium-sized within its sample. The CDR3 bases are TGTGCCAGCAGTTTCATCCTCGGCGGCACAGATACGCAGTATTTT. As protein: CASSFILGGTDTQYF. The rearrangement joins TRBV7-6 to TRBJ2-3; D ambiguous. CDR3 length equals 15 residues. Germline V lookup: CDR1 SGHVS, CDR2 FNYEAQ. V lost 6 bases to trimming and J lost 1 base, with 14 bases between them.